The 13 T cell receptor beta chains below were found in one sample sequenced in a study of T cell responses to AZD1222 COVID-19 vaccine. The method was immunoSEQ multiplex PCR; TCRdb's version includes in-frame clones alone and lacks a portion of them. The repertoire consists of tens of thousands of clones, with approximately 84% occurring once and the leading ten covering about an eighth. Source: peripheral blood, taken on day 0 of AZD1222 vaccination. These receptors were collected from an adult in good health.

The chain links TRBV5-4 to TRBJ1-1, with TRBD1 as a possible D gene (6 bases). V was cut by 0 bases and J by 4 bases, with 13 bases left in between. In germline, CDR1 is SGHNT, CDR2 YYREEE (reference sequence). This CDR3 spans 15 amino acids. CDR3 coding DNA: TGTGCCAGCAGCTTGGGGGGGCTCGGTGGCACTGAAGCTTTCTTT. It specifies CASSLGGLGGTEAFF.

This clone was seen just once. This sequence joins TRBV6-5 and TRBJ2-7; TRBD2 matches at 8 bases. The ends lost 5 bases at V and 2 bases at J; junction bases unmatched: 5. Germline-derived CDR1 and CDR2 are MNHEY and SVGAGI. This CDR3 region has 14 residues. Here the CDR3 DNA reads TGTGCCAGCAGTCGACTAGCGAGTACCTACGAGCAGTACTTC. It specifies CASSRLASTYEQYF.

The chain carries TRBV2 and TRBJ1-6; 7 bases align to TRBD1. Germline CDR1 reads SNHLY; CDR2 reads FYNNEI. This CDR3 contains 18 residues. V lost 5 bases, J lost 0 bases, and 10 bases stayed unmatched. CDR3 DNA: TGTGCCAGCAGTATCACGACAGGGACCAGCTCCTATAATTCACCCCTCCACTTT. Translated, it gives CASSITTGTSSYNSPLHF. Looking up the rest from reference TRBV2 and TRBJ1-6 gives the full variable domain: EPEVTQTPSHQVTQMGQEVILRCVPISNHLYFYWYRQILGQKVEFLVSFYNNEISEKSEIFDDQFSVERPDGSNFTLKIRSTKLEDSAMYFCASSITTGTSSYNSPLHFGNGTRLTVT.

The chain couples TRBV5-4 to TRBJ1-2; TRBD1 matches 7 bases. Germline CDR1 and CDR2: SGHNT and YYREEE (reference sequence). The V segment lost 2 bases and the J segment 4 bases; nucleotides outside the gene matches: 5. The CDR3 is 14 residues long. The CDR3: CASSFRDRGYGYTF. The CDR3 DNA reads TGTGCCAGCAGCTTCCGGGACAGAGGCTATGGCTACACCTTC.

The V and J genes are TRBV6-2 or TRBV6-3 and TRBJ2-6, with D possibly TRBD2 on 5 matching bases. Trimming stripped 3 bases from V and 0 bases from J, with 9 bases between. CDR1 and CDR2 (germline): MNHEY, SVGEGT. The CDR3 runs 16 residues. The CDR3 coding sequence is TGTGCCAGCAGTTATGCGGGCAACTCTGGGGCCAACGTCCTGACTTTC. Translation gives CASSYAGNSGANVLTF.

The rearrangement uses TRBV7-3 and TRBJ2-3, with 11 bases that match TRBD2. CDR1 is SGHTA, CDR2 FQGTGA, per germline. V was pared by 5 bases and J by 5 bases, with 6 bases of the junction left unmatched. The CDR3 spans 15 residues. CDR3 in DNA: TGTGCCAGCAGCCCCCAAGGGACTAGCGGAGATACGCAGTATTTT. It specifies CASSPQGTSGDTQYF.

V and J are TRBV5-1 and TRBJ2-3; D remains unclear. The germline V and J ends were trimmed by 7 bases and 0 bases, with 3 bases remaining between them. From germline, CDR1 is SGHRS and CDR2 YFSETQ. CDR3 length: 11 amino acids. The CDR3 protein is CASLSTDTQYF. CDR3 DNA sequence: TGCGCCAGCTTGAGCACAGATACGCAGTATTTT.

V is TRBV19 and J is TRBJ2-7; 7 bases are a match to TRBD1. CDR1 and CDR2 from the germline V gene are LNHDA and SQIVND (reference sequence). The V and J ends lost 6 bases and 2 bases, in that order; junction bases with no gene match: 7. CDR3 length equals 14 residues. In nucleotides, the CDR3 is TGTGCCAGTAGCAGGGGGAACACACCCTACGAGCAGTACTTC. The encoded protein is CASSRGNTPYEQYF.

CDR3 bases: TGCAGTGCTAGTCAGCCGGCGGGGGGCTACGAGCAGTACTTC. Protein product: CSASQPAGGYEQYF. The J gene is TRBJ2-7, the V gene TRBV20-1; 8 bases line up with TRBD2. With 3 bases clipped from V and 3 bases from J, the junction kept 7 bases outside the gene matches. The CDR3 consists of 14 residues. Germline V gene sequence: CDR1 DFQATT, CDR2 SNEGSKA (reference sequence).

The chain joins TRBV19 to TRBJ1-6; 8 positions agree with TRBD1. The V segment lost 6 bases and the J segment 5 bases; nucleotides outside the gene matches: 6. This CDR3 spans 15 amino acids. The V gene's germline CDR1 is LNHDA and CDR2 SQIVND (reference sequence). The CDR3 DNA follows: TGTGCCAGTAGGGTTTCGGGACAGGATAATTCACCCCTCCACTTT. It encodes CASRVSGQDNSPLHF.

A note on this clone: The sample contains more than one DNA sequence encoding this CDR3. The CDR3 DNA follows: TGTGCCAGCAGCTCCGGACAGGGTCAAGAGACCCAGTACTTC. Translated: CASSSGQGQETQYF. The gene calls are TRBV5-4 and TRBJ2-5; 8 bases are shared with TRBD1. The CDR3 is 14 residues long. J gave up 2 bases and V 3 bases, and 3 bases lay outside the gene matches. Germline V gene data show CDR1 as SGHNT and CDR2 as YYREEE (reference sequence).

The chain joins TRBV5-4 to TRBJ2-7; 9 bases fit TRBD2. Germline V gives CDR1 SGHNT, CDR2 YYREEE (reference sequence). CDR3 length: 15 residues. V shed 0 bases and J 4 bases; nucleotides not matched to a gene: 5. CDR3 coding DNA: TGTGCCAGCAGCTTGGGCCTGCGGGGGGGTTACGAGCAGTACTTC. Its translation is CASSLGLRGGYEQYF.

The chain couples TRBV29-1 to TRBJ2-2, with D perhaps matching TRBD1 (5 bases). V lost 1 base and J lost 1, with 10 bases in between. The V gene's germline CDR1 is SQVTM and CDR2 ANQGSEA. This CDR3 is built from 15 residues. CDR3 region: CSVEGWQGNTGELFF. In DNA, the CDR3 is TGCAGCGTTGAAGGGTGGCAGGGGAACACCGGGGAGCTGTTTTTT.